This T cell receptor (beta chain) was obtained from a study of T cells after posttransplantation cyclophosphamide (dated by TCRdb to about 2016). Concerning the study at large: Using TRB sequencing, the study followed how the T cell repertoire rebuilt after myeloablative bone marrow transplantation with posttransplantation cyclophosphamide given as GVHD prophylaxis. Blood from all 30 or so PTCy patients who had 1-year posttransplant specimens underwent TRB sequencing. Up to 3 additional blood samples from 2 to 5.2 years after transplant were also TRB-sequenced in 3 patients, as was pretransplant blood from 4 patients. Public TRB sequences were checked against a database of over 3,000 sequences associated with responses to pathogens, tumor antigens, self-antigens and alloantigens. TRA and TRB clonality were tightly correlated in about ten samples, so subsequent TCR analyses focused on TRB only. Samples from a few dozen PTCy-treated patients, along with samples from roughly 16 of their related bone marrow donors, underwent antigen receptor sequencing.

CDR3 length: 17 amino acids, cysteine to phenylalanine. The sequence is cut down to CDR3 DNA, 51 bases in frame from base 1. The germline V gene yields MDHEN for CDR1 and SYDVKM for CDR2. For this chain, trimming is 2 bases at the V end and 4 bases at the J end, and the number of junction bases without a gene match is 6. Paper-wide results and their limitations: Across the 35 to 55 patients, TRB clonality was highly associated with recipient CMV seropositivity and CMV reactivation, and diversity with PTCy was similar to that in the CNI/methotrexate controls. At 1-2 months, donor-recipient similarity was low but rose over the first year, and the later blood repertoires were often dominated by donor CD8+ memory clones. The TRB repertoires of T cells infiltrating skin or the GI tract showed only limited overlap with the TRB repertoires found in blood.

Explained via the paper, the treatment or condition label denotes: high-dose cyclophosphamide on days +3 and +4 as single-agent GVHD prophylaxis. Patients in the PTCy group got busulfan and fludarabine conditioning, a marrow graft from a related or unrelated donor, and cyclophosphamide on days +3 and +4. PTCy-treated patients came from a prospective multi-institutional clinical trial. Peripheral blood and bone marrow mononuclear cells were isolated by Ficoll-Hypaque density centrifugation and were cryopreserved. Many counts were recorded for this clone. Its antigen is unknown. Base qualities are not recorded, but no much larger clone differs from it by a single base. TRB sequencing used genomic DNA with the immunoSEQ assay at survey resolution or the hsTCRB kit. For the original study's pipeline: Initial read processing used immunoSEQ software, and repertoire analyses used the LymphoSeq R package. Clonality was calculated as 1 minus normalized Shannon entropy, and the Gini coefficient was also calculated for each TRB dataset. To infer phenotypes in unsorted samples, TRB sequences from sorted subsets of the recipient or donor were mapped onto the unsorted samples of the same recipient. TCRdb retrieved this table from immuneACCESS and kept in-frame rearrangements only. Not all clones are present; in checked studies, unresolved V genes account for under half, and no reason is known for the remainder. From that table come the V and J calls and clone size; the DNA was used to work out D and trimming. There are some 18,000 clones in this sample, and none of them is a singleton. Of the sample, around 0.5% is held by the ten largest clones.

Specimen: PBMCs, collected after allogeneic stem cell transplant with posttransplant cyclophosphamide. This clonotype originated in a female patient younger than 45 who received an allogeneic stem cell transplant from a related donor, was CMV-positive, and had no GVHD. Some T cells present after a transplant may be cells of the graft donor. The chain couples TRBV28 to TRBJ2-3, and TRBD2 aligns with 13 junction nucleotides. The nucleotide sequence reads as follows: TGTGCCAGCAGTTTAGGGGTACTAGCGGGAGGGCCAGATACGCAGTATTTT. It specifies CASSLGVLAGGPDTQYF. The CDR3, completed at both ends by the reference TRBV28 and TRBJ2-3 genes, gives the full variable domain DVKVTQSSRYLVKRTGEKVFLECVQDMDHENMFWYRQDPGLGLRLIYFSYDVKMKEKGDIPEGYSVSREKKERFSLILESASTNQTSMYLCASSLGVLAGGPDTQYFGPGTRLTVL.